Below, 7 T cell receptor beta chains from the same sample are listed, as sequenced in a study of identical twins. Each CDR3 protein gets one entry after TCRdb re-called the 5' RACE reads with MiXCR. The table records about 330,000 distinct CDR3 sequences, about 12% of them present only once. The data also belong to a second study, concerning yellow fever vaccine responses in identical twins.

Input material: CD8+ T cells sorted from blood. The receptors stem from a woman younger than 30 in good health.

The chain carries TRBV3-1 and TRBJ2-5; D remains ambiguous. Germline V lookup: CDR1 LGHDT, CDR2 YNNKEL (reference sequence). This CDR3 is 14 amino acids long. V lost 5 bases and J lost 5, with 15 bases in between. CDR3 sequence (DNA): TGTGCCAGCAGCGAGTCCCGGAATTGGGAGACCCAGTACTTC. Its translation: CASSESRNWETQYF.

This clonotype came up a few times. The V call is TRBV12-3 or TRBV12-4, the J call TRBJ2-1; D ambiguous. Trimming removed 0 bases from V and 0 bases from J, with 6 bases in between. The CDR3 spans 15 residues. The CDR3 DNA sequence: TGTGCCAGCAGTTTAGCGCCTCCCTCCTACAATGAGCAGTTCTTC. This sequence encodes CASSLAPPSYNEQFF.

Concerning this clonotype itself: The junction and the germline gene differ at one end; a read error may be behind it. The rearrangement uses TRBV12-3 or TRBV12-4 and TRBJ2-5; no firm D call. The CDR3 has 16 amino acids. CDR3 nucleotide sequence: TGTGCCAGCAGTTCAGTTCTGAGCAGAACCCAAGAGACCCATTACTTC. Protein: CASSSVLSRTQETHYF.

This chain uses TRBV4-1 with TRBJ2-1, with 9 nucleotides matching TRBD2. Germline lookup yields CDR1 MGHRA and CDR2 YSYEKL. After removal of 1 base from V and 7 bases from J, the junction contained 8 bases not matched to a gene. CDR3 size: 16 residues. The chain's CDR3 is CASSQVGGGAVNEQFF. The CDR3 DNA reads TGCGCCAGCAGCCAAGTCGGCGGGGGGGCAGTTAATGAGCAGTTCTTC.

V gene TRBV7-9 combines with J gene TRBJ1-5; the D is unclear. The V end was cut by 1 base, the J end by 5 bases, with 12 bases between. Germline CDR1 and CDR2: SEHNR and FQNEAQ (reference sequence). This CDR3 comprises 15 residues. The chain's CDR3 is CASSLDGDGDQPQHF. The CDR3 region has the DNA TGTGCCAGCAGCTTAGATGGGGATGGGGATCAGCCCCAGCATTTT.

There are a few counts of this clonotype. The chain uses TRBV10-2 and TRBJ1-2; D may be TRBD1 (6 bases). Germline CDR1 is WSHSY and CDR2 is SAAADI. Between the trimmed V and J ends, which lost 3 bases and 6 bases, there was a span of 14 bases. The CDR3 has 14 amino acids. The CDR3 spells CASSDGQPLDGYTF. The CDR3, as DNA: TGCGCCAGCAGTGATGGACAGCCTTTAGATGGCTACACCTTC.

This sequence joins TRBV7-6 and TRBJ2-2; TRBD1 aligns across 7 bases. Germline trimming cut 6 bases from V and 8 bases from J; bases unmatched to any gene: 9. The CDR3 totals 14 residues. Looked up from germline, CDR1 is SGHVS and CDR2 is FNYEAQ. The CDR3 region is CASSTGTVAGELFF. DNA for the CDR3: TGTGCCAGCAGTACCGGGACAGTCGCAGGGGAGCTGTTTTTT.